The clone carrying this TCR beta chain showed up just once. What it recognizes is unknown. This sample is part of a study of T cell responses to AZD1222 COVID-19 vaccine. General study findings and limits: The number of AZD1222 recipients seropositive at baseline was only 6 or 7. The donor cohort was predominantly white British with a female majority, and clonal diversity may have been underestimated.

The protocol was immunoSEQ multiplex PCR, while the TCRdb copy is restricted to in-frame clones and leaves out a portion. This table has under 150,000 clones, 91% appearing once. This receptor was identified in an adult in good health. Material: peripheral blood, obtained on day 0 of AZD1222 vaccination.

This CDR3 reads CASSVESRDLAGETQYF. CDR3 coding DNA: TGTGCCAGCAGCGTAGAATCGAGGGACTTAGCTGGAGAGACCCAGTACTTC. The V gene is TRBV9, the J gene TRBJ2-5; D is perhaps TRBD2 (6 bases). This CDR3 comprises 17 residues. Germline CDR1 reads SGDLS; CDR2 reads YYNGEE. With 0 bases removed from V and 4 bases from J, the gap between germline ends came to 19 bases.